One T cell receptor (beta chain) is described in this entry. This sample stems from a study of blood T cell repertoires in COVID-19. Sequencing was performed with immunoSEQ multiplex PCR; in TCRdb, only in-frame clones are kept and a portion is missing. The sample carries about 220,000 clones, approximately 78% recorded once. V lost 4 bases, J lost 6 bases, and 7 bases stayed unmatched. Germline V gene sequence: CDR1 SGHTA, CDR2 FQGNSA. The CDR3 spans 14 residues. Sample: peripheral blood. V is TRBV7-2 and J is TRBJ2-7, with 9 positions matching TRBD1. This sequence was found in a woman between 70 and 85 years old with COVID-19, enrolled during active disease. The CDR3, as DNA: TGTGCCAGCAGCTCGGACAGGGGTTTGGCCGAGCAGTACTTC. Translation: CASSSDRGLAEQYF.